Each of the 22 T cell receptor beta chains below was sequenced from the same sample in a study of CD4 T cells in relation to SARS-CoV-2 and coronaviruses. No cognate antigen is known for these TCRs. This table comes from immunoSEQ multiplex PCR, and its TCRdb copy is limited to in-frame clones, with some not included. The repertoire holds about 37,000 clones, with approximately 82% as singletons. Sequenced sample: naive CD4+ T cells from PBMCs, cultured in vitro. Specified subset: naive CD4+ T cells isolated by negative enrichment. The receptors were gathered from an adult with COVID-19.

The chain couples TRBV5-4 to TRBJ1-5; D may be TRBD1 (5 bases). Trimming stripped 1 base from V and 7 bases from J, with 12 bases between. CDR3 length equals 14 residues. Germline loops: CDR1 SGHNT, CDR2 YYREEE (reference sequence). The CDR3, as DNA: TGTGCCAGCAGCTTGTATCCGGGGGAACAGCCCCAGCATTTT. Residues: CASSLYPGEQPQHF. Together with reference TRBV5-4 and TRBJ1-5, the CDR3 gives the full variable domain: ETGVTQSPTHLIKTRGQQVTLRCSSQSGHNTVSWYQQALGQGPQFIFQYYREEENGRGNFPPRFSGLQFPNYSSELNVNALELDDSALYLCASSLYPGEQPQHFGDGTRLSIL.

The chain couples TRBV3-1 (or the pseudogene TRBV3-2) to TRBJ2-1; D remains ambiguous. Germline V gene lookup returns CDR1 LGHDT and CDR2 YNNKEL (reference sequence). The germline V and J ends were trimmed by 2 bases and 1 base, with 9 bases remaining between them. CDR3 size: 15 residues. CDR3 amino acids: CASSQRDLSYNEQFF. CDR3 sequence (DNA): TGTGCCAGCAGCCAAAGAGACTTATCCTACAATGAGCAGTTCTTC.

This clone was counted a few times. The chain recombines TRBV5-4 with TRBJ2-2; weak D call: TRBD2 (6 bases). V dropped 0 bases and J dropped 7 bases, with 10 bases sitting between them. Germline lookup yields CDR1 SGHNT and CDR2 YYREEE (reference sequence). The length of the CDR3 is 14 residues. The CDR3 loop reads CASSLVLGGGELFF. The CDR3 DNA follows: TGTGCCAGCAGCTTGGTCTTGGGGGGCGGGGAGCTGTTTTTT.

The CDR3 region has the DNA TGTGCCAGCAGTTCCCAACAGGGACACGAGCAGTACTTC. Its protein product is CASSSQQGHEQYF. The chain uses TRBV28 and TRBJ2-7, with D tentatively TRBD1 (6 bases). This CDR3 is built from 13 residues. V dropped 4 bases and J dropped 5 bases, with 12 bases sitting between them. CDR1 MDHEN and CDR2 SYDVKM come from the germline V gene.

V usage is TRBV5-6 and J usage is TRBJ1-6, with 9 bases matching TRBD1. CDR3 length equals 14 residues. V was pared by 4 bases and J by 12 bases, with 8 bases of the junction left unmatched. Germline CDR1 is SGHDT and CDR2 is YYEEEE. CDR3 in amino acids: CASSPDRGMGPLHF. The CDR3 nucleotides read TGTGCCAGCAGCCCCGACAGGGGGATGGGACCCCTCCACTTT.

CDR3: CSASPPGLATYEQYF. CDR3 bases: TGCAGTGCTAGTCCCCCCGGACTAGCGACCTACGAGCAGTACTTC. The V and J genes are TRBV20-1 and TRBJ2-7; 9 nucleotides agree with TRBD2. Unmatched junction bases numbered 8, after V lost 3 bases and J lost 2 bases. The length of the CDR3 is 15 residues. CDR1 and CDR2 from the germline V gene are DFQATT and SNEGSKA (reference sequence).

This clone was recorded a few times. The chain employs TRBV15 and TRBJ2-1; 11 bases are a match to TRBD2. The CDR3 consists of 16 residues. CDR1 is LNHNV, CDR2 YYDKDF, per germline (reference sequence). Trimming removed 3 bases from V and 9 bases from J; junction bases left unmatched: 10. The CDR3 DNA sequence: TGTGCCACCAGCAGGATCCTAGCGGGAGGAGGGGGTGAGCAGTTCTTC. Its protein product is CATSRILAGGGGEQFF.

The chain is built from TRBV2 and TRBJ1-5, with D uncertain. The CDR3 spans 12 residues. The V gene lost 6 bases and the J gene lost 4 bases, with 7 bases spanning the gap. The germline CDR1 and CDR2 sequences are SNHLY and FYNNEI. CDR3 loop: CASRYSNQPQHF. The DNA of the CDR3 is TGTGCCAGCAGGTACAGTAATCAGCCCCAGCATTTT.

This clone was counted once. The chain joins TRBV19 to TRBJ2-7, with TRBD2 as a possible D gene (5 bases). CDR1 and CDR2 from the germline V gene are LNHDA and SQIVND (reference sequence). This CDR3 comprises 15 residues. Trimming removed 3 bases from V and 0 bases from J, with 12 bases in between. The CDR3 sequence is CASSISISASYEQYF. CDR3 bases: TGTGCCAGTAGTATTTCTATTAGCGCCTCCTACGAGCAGTACTTC.

This clone came up once. The chain couples TRBV27 to TRBJ2-3; 9 nucleotides match TRBD2. This CDR3 spans 19 amino acids. V was clipped by 0 bases and J by 1 base; unmatched bases: 11. Germline V gene sequence: CDR1 MNHEY, CDR2 SMNVEV (reference sequence). CDR3 in DNA: TGTGCCAGCAGTTTATCTTACTCTAGCGGGACGTTCGGCACAGATACGCAGTATTTT. Translated, it gives CASSLSYSSGTFGTDTQYF.

This chain connects TRBV3-1 (or the pseudogene TRBV3-2) to TRBJ2-1; a weak D match, TRBD1 (5 bases). V gave up 2 bases and J gave up 10 bases, with 15 bases separating them. CDR1 and CDR2 (germline): LGHDT, YNNKEL (reference sequence). There are 14 residues in the CDR3. As DNA, the CDR3 is TGTGCCAGCAGCCAAACCGGTATGGGGCGCGAGCAGTTCTTC. This encodes CASSQTGMGREQFF.

The chain carries TRBV6-5 and TRBJ2-2; TRBD1 matches 8 bases. Germline V gene sequence: CDR1 MNHEY, CDR2 SVGAGI. The CDR3 contains 14 residues. After removal of 8 bases from V and 0 bases from J, the junction contained 2 bases not matched to a gene. This chain's CDR3 is CASRTGTNTGELFF. DNA of the CDR3: TGTGCCAGCCGGACAGGGACGAACACCGGGGAGCTGTTTTTT.

This sequence joins TRBV6-5 and TRBJ1-2, with TRBD1 identical over 8 bases. From germline, CDR1 is MNHEY and CDR2 SVGAGI. There are 13 residues in the CDR3. Unmatched junction bases numbered 4, after V lost 6 bases and J lost 4 bases. CDR3 protein: CASSQDRGYGYTF. The CDR3 nucleotides are TGTGCCAGCAGCCAAGACAGGGGCTATGGCTACACCTTC.

A remark on this clone: Germline and junction disagree at one end, which may indicate a read error. The chain's CDR3 is CASSLFDF. The CDR3 region has the DNA TGTGCCAGCAGCTTATTCGACTTC. This rearrangement joins TRBV7-9 to TRBJ2-5, with D uncertain. Per germline, CDR1 SEHNR and CDR2 FQNEAQ (reference sequence). CDR3 size: 8 residues.

This sequence joins TRBV5-1 and TRBJ1-5; D is unresolved. V was shortened by 0 bases and J by 4 bases, with 5 bases between the two germline ends. The CDR3 sequence is 13 residues long. Germline-derived CDR1 and CDR2 are SGHRS and YFSETQ. The CDR3 reads CASSLAPNQPQHF. The CDR3 nucleotides are TGCGCCAGCAGCTTGGCACCGAATCAGCCCCAGCATTTT.

The chain links TRBV7-8 to TRBJ2-5; D not resolved. V shed 1 base and J shed 2 bases, with 8 bases lying between them. Germline V gene data show CDR1 as SGHVS and CDR2 as FQNEAQ. CDR3 length: 14 amino acids. The CDR3 reads CASSLEWVQETQYF. CDR3 DNA: TGTGCCAGCAGCTTAGAATGGGTGCAAGAGACCCAGTACTTC.

The chain carries TRBV7-9 and TRBJ1-2; unclear D gene. In germline, CDR1 is SEHNR, CDR2 FQNEAQ (reference sequence). The CDR3 totals 16 residues. V was trimmed by 3 bases and J by 6 bases, leaving 20 bases between them. The CDR3 bases are TGTGCCAGCAGCTTTCTCGCAGGTAGTTCGGGCGATGGCTACACCTTC. This encodes CASSFLAGSSGDGYTF.

V gene TRBV9 combines with J gene TRBJ2-7; perhaps TRBD1 as D (6 bases). This CDR3 comprises 14 residues. Germline values: CDR1 SGDLS, CDR2 YYNGEE. V lost 0 bases to trimming and J lost 1 base, with 8 bases between them. This CDR3 is CASSVAGQSYEQYF. CDR3 DNA sequence: TGTGCCAGCAGCGTAGCAGGACAGTCCTACGAGCAGTACTTC. Full variable domain (remainder filled in from reference TRBV9 and TRBJ2-7): DSGVTQTPKHLITATGQRVTLRCSPRSGDLSVYWYQQSLDQGLQFLIQYYNGEERAKGNILERFSAQQFPDLHSELNLSSLELGDSALYFCASSVAGQSYEQYFGPGTRLTVT.

J is TRBJ1-2 and V is TRBV5-4; 8 bases align to TRBD1. V was clipped by 4 bases and J by 2 bases; unmatched bases: 10. CDR1 SGHNT and CDR2 YYREEE come from the germline V gene (reference sequence). The CDR3 contains 16 residues. CDR3 nucleotides: TGTGCCAGCAGCGCCCTTCTGGACAGGGAAAACTATGGCTACACCTTC. Translated, it gives CASSALLDRENYGYTF.

V is TRBV7-2 and J is TRBJ2-3, with 10 bases aligning to TRBD2. This CDR3 has 15 residues. The V gene end was trimmed by 4 bases and the J gene end by 3 bases; junction bases not matched to a gene: 4. The germline V gene encodes CDR1 SGHTA and CDR2 FQGNSA. CDR3 residues: CASSSLTSGTDTQYF. In DNA form, the CDR3 reads TGTGCCAGCAGCTCCTTGACTAGCGGGACAGATACGCAGTATTTT. The full variable domain, with the rest looked up from reference TRBV7-2 and TRBJ2-3, is GAGVSQSPSNKVTEKGKDVELRCDPISGHTALYWYRQSLGQGLEFLIYFQGNSAPDKSGLPSDRFSAERTGGSVSTLTIQRTQQEDSAVYLCASSSLTSGTDTQYFGPGTRLTVL.

This CDR3 reads CASSIGGARGNQPQHF. CDR3 DNA sequence: TGTGCCAGTAGTATTGGGGGGGCTCGAGGCAATCAGCCCCAGCATTTT. This chain links TRBV19 with TRBJ1-5, with D possibly being TRBD1 (6 bases). V was pared by 3 bases and J by 2 bases, with 14 bases between. Germline lookup yields CDR1 LNHDA and CDR2 SQIVND (reference sequence). This CDR3 has 16 residues.

V usage is TRBV5-1 and J usage is TRBJ1-1; D unresolved. With 6 bases removed from V and 1 base from J, the gap between germline ends came to 13 bases. Germline CDR1 and CDR2: SGHRS and YFSETQ. The CDR3 runs 14 residues. The CDR3 DNA reads as TGCGCCAGCACCCCGTTCACGGCGAACACTGAAGCTTTCTTT. Translating it yields CASTPFTANTEAFF.